A single sample gave rise to the 20 T cell receptor beta chains below, sequenced in a study of T-cell reconstitution after alpha-beta-depleted transplantation in children. A library of TCRbeta sequences, prepared with unique molecular identifiers, was generated. TCRdb passed the PCR reads through MiXCR, listing each CDR3 protein once. This table holds 150,000 to 200,000 distinct CDR3 sequences, about 6.8% found once. Here the sequenced sample was PBMCs from the stem cell graft donor, taken from the stem cell graft. All receptors come from a human donor who donated a stem cell graft to a child with Wiskott-Aldrich syndrome.

The sample holds many counts of this clonotype. The chain couples TRBV4-3 to TRBJ2-3; D uncertain. The CDR3 runs to 15 residues. In germline, CDR1 is LGHNA, CDR2 YSLEER. V lost 0 bases and J 2 bases, leaving 9 bases between the germline ends. The DNA for the CDR3 is TGCGCCAGCAGCCAAGATGATGACACCACAGATACGCAGTATTTT. Residues: CASSQDDDTTDTQYF.

As DNA, the CDR3 is TGCGCCAGCAGCTGGGGGTGGGCCGCTTTGAACACTGAAGCTTTCTTT. Translating it yields CASSWGWAALNTEAFF. This rearrangement joins TRBV5-1 to TRBJ1-1, with D perhaps TRBD1 (5 bases). Trimming took off 3 bases at V and 0 bases at J, with 15 bases between the two ends. CDR1 and CDR2 from the germline V gene are SGHRS and YFSETQ. This CDR3 spans 16 amino acids.

This clonotype was seen ten or more times. This rearrangement joins TRBV7-8 to TRBJ1-1; 7 bases map to TRBD1. V gave up 3 bases and J gave up 4 bases; unmatched junction bases: 5. The CDR3 runs to 14 residues. The germline V gene encodes CDR1 SGHVS and CDR2 FQNEAQ. The DNA of the CDR3 is TGTGCCAGCAGCTTCCAGGGGGTTTCCACTGAAGCTTTCTTT. It yields the protein CASSFQGVSTEAFF.

The V call is TRBV7-2, the J call TRBJ2-7, with D possibly matching TRBD2 (6 bases). The length of the CDR3 is 16 residues. The germline V gene has CDR1 SGHTA and CDR2 FQGNSA. V dropped 2 bases and J dropped 4 bases, with 18 bases sitting between them. The CDR3 DNA is TGTGCCAGCAGCTTACGATGGGACGGGAGAGGGTACGAGCAGTACTTC. Translated, it gives CASSLRWDGRGYEQYF.

This clonotype was seen ten or more times. The chain joins TRBV5-1 to TRBJ2-3, with TRBD2 as a possible D gene (5 bases). Germline lookup yields CDR1 SGHRS and CDR2 YFSETQ. The CDR3 extends over 15 amino acids. V lost 7 bases and J 3 bases, leaving 18 bases between the germline ends. The CDR3 coding sequence is TGCGCCAGCTGCCCTCGGGCGGGCAATACAGATACGCAGTATTTT. This gives the protein CASCPRAGNTDTQYF.

This clonotype was recorded a few times. The chain has TRBV9 and TRBJ2-2, with 8 bases matching TRBD2. Germline V gene sequence: CDR1 SGDLS, CDR2 YYNGEE. V dropped 4 bases and J dropped 4; count of bases not matched to a gene: 12. This CDR3 region has 17 residues. The CDR3 sequence is CASSPKMTSEFTGELFF. DNA for the CDR3: TGTGCCAGCAGCCCCAAAATGACTAGCGAGTTCACCGGGGAGCTGTTTTTT.

This clonotype came up a few times. The chain carries TRBV2 and TRBJ2-5, with TRBD2 matching over 13 bases. The CDR3 has 12 residues. Germline assignment: CDR1 SNHLY and CDR2 FYNNEI. The DNA for the CDR3 is TGTGCGAGGACTAGCGGGGGAGAGACCCAGTACTTC. Protein product: CARTSGGETQYF. The full variable domain, with the rest looked up from reference TRBV2 and TRBJ2-5, is EPEVTQTPSHQVTQMGQEVILRCVPISNHLYFYWYRQILGQKVEFLVSFYNNEISEKSEIFDDQFSVERPDGSNFTLKIRSTKLEDSAMYFCARTSGGETQYFGPGTRLLVL.

This clonotype occurred many times. The chain employs TRBV5-1 and TRBJ1-2; D not certain. The CDR3 has 14 amino acids. Germline V gene data show CDR1 as SGHRS and CDR2 as YFSETQ. V shed 0 bases and J shed 2 bases, with 8 bases lying between them. CDR3 sequence: CASSLVPGNYGYTF. DNA of the CDR3: TGCGCCAGCAGCTTGGTGCCCGGGAACTATGGCTACACCTTC. The full variable domain, completed using reference TRBV5-1 and TRBJ1-2, is KAGVTQTPRYLIKTRGQQVTLSCSPISGHRSVSWYQQTPGQGLQFLFEYFSETQRNKGNFPGRFSGRQFSNSRSEMNVSTLELGDSALYLCASSLVPGNYGYTFGSGTRLTVV.

This clonotype was seen only a few times. The CDR3 DNA reads TGTGCCAGCAGCCCCCCGGACAACGCCGCAACTAATGAAAAACTGTTTTTT. Translating it yields CASSPPDNAATNEKLFF. The chain has TRBV7-4 and TRBJ1-4, with D possibly TRBD1 on 5 matching bases. Per the germline V gene, CDR1 is SGHVT and CDR2 is SQSDAQ. The CDR3 has 17 amino acids. V gave up 5 bases and J gave up 0 bases, with 16 bases separating them.

The table lists this clonotype with many counts. The chain is built from TRBV5-1 and TRBJ2-5; no firm D call. CDR3 length: 14 residues. The V gene's germline CDR1 is SGHRS and CDR2 YFSETQ. V gave up 4 bases and J gave up 3 bases, with 13 bases separating them. The CDR3 bases are TGCGCCAGCAGCACGGACGGCGCTGAAGAGACCCAGTACTTC. Residues: CASSTDGAEETQYF.

This clonotype appeared many times. Here the CDR3 reads CARRTATYNEQFF. CDR3 in DNA: TGTGCCAGAAGGACAGCCACCTACAATGAGCAGTTCTTC. The gene calls are TRBV2 and TRBJ2-1, with D possibly matching TRBD1 (6 bases). This CDR3 region has 13 residues. Germline lookup yields CDR1 SNHLY and CDR2 FYNNEI. V lost 9 bases and J lost 2, with 11 bases in between.

The rearrangement links TRBV6-5 to TRBJ1-2; D is uncertain. V was clipped by 0 bases and J by 5 bases, with 16 bases between them. Germline V CDR1 and CDR2: MNHEY, SVGAGI. The CDR3 sequence is 16 residues long. In DNA, the CDR3 is TGTGCCAGCAGTTACTCGGGCCTGGGCCGGCAATATGGCTACACCTTC. Protein product: CASSYSGLGRQYGYTF.

There are a few counts of this clonotype. J is TRBJ1-5 and V is TRBV7-2; tentatively, D is TRBD1 (6 bases). Trimming removed 4 bases from V and 5 bases from J, with 15 bases in between. Looked up from germline, CDR1 is SGHTA and CDR2 is FQGNSA. The CDR3 extends over 15 amino acids. DNA for the CDR3: TGTGCCAGCAGCTCATCCGGGACACAGTATCAGCCCCAGCATTTT. This encodes CASSSSGTQYQPQHF.

In this sample, this clonotype turned up many times. The rearrangement joins TRBV10-3 to TRBJ2-1; 10 nucleotides line up with TRBD2. V gave up 6 bases and J gave up 5 bases; unmatched junction bases: 4. The length of the CDR3 is 14 residues. Per the germline V gene, CDR1 is ENHRY and CDR2 is SYGVKD. The CDR3, as DNA: TGTGCCATCAGGCGGACTAGCGGTAACAATGAGCAGTTCTTC. This sequence encodes CAIRRTSGNNEQFF.

This clonotype was recorded many times. The genes are TRBV5-1 and TRBJ2-1; D is perhaps TRBD2 (6 bases). V was shortened by 5 bases and J by 5 bases, with 14 bases between the two germline ends. This CDR3 is 14 amino acids long. In germline, CDR1 is SGHRS, CDR2 YFSETQ. CDR3 in amino acids: CASSGGSRDNEQFF. The CDR3, as DNA: TGCGCCAGCAGTGGGGGGTCGAGAGACAATGAGCAGTTCTTC. The variable domain in full, with the rest retrieved from reference TRBV5-1 and TRBJ2-1, is KAGVTQTPRYLIKTRGQQVTLSCSPISGHRSVSWYQQTPGQGLQFLFEYFSETQRNKGNFPGRFSGRQFSNSRSEMNVSTLELGDSALYLCASSGGSRDNEQFFGPGTRLTVL.

The V call is TRBV7-8, the J call TRBJ2-5; 10 nucleotides match TRBD2. Germline CDR1 is SGHVS and CDR2 is FQNEAQ. The CDR3 length is 16 residues. Unmatched junction bases numbered 13, after V lost 5 bases and J lost 7 bases. The CDR3 nucleotides read TGTGCCAGCAGCCCAGTGGCTAGCGGGGGCTTGATGACCCAGTACTTC. This codes for CASSPVASGGLMTQYF.

The V and J genes are TRBV5-1 and TRBJ2-6; 8 bases align to TRBD1. Per germline, CDR1 SGHRS and CDR2 YFSETQ. There are 18 residues in the CDR3. V lost 0 bases to trimming and J lost 2 bases; unmatched junction nucleotides: 7. The CDR3: CASSLETGAVAGANVLTF. The CDR3, as DNA: TGCGCCAGCAGCTTGGAGACAGGGGCTGTCGCTGGGGCCAACGTCCTGACTTTC.

This clonotype occurred many times. V and J are TRBV29-1 and TRBJ1-2, with D tentatively TRBD1 (5 bases). Germline CDR1 SQVTM, CDR2 ANQGSEA. V was clipped by 2 bases and J by 6 bases, with 16 bases between them. The CDR3 is 14 residues long. CDR3 loop: CSVEIRQGVHGYTF. The CDR3 DNA sequence: TGCAGCGTTGAAATCCGGCAGGGCGTTCATGGCTACACCTTC.

This clonotype has just a few counts. V gene TRBV18 combines with J gene TRBJ2-5; 12 positions match TRBD2. The junction had 2 bases not matched to a gene; V was cut back by 5 bases and J by 1 base. Germline loops: CDR1 KGHSH, CDR2 LQKENI. This CDR3 is built from 15 residues. The CDR3 DNA follows: TGTGCCAGCTCAAGGACTAGCGGGATCCAAGAGACCCAGTACTTC. Protein product: CASSRTSGIQETQYF.

This clonotype has at least ten counts. The gene calls are TRBV20-1 and TRBJ2-7; TRBD1 matches 11 bases. The CDR3 has 13 residues. V was pared by 6 bases and J by 3 bases, with 4 bases of the junction left unmatched. From germline, CDR1 is DFQATT and CDR2 SNEGSKA (reference sequence). For the CDR3, the DNA is TGCAGTGCCGGACAGGGGGCGGACTACGAGCAGTACTTC. Residues: CSAGQGADYEQYF.